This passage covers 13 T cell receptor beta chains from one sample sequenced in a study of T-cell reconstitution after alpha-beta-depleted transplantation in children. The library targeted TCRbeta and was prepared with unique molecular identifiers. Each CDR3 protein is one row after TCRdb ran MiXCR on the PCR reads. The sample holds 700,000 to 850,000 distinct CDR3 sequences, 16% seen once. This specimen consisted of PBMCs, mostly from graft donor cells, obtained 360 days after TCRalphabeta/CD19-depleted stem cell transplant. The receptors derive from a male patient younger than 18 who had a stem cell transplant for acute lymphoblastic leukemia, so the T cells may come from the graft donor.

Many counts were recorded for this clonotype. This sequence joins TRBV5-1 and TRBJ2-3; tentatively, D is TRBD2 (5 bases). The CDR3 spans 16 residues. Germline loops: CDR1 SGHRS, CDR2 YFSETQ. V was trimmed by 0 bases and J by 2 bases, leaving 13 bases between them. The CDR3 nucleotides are TGCGCCAGCAGCTTGGGCCCCAGCGGCCTCACAGATACGCAGTATTTT. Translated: CASSLGPSGLTDTQYF.

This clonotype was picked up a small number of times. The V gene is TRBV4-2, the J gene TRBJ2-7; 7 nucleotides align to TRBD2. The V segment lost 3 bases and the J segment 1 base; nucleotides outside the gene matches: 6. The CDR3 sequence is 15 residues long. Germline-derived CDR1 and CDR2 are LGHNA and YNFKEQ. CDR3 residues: CASSHPGLSSYEQYF. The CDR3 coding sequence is TGTGCCAGCAGCCATCCGGGACTATCTTCCTACGAGCAGTACTTC.

CDR3 DNA: TGCGCCAGCAGTGACTCCCCTAGCGGAGTCTACGAGCAGTACTTC. It translates to CASSDSPSGVYEQYF. The chain recombines TRBV10-2 with TRBJ2-7; 7 nucleotides align to TRBD2. The CDR3 has 15 amino acids. Germline V gives CDR1 WSHSY, CDR2 SAAADI. V dropped 3 bases and J dropped 3; count of bases not matched to a gene: 8.

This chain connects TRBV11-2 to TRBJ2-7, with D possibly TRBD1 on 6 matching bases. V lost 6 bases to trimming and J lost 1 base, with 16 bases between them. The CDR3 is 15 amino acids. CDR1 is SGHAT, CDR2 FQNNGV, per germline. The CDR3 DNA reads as TGTGCCAGCAGTTTGGAGACACAGGGATCCTACGAGCAGTACTTC. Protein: CASSLETQGSYEQYF.

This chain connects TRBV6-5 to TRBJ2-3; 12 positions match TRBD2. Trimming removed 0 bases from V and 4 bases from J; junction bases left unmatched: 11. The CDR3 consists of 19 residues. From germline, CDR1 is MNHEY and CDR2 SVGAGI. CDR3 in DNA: TGTGCCAGCAGTTACTCGTTCCGCCTAGCGGGAGGGCCAGCAGATACGCAGTATTTT. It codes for CASSYSFRLAGGPADTQYF.

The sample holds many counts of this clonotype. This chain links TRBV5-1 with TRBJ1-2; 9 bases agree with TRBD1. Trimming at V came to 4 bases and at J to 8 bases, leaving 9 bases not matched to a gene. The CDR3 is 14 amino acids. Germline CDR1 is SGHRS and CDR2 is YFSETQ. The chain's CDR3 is CASSMGQGSSGYTF. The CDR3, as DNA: TGCGCCAGCAGCATGGGACAGGGCTCTTCGGGCTACACCTTC.

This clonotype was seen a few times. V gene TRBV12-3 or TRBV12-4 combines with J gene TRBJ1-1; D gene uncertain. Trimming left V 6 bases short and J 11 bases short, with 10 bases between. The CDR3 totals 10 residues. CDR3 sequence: CASSLLIAFF. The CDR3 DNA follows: TGTGCCAGCAGCCTTCTGATCGCTTTCTTT.

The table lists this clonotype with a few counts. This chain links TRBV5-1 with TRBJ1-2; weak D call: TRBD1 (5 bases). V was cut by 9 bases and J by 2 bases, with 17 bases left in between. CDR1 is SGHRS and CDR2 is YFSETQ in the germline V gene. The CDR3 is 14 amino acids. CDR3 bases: TGCGCCACCAGAGCCGGGACGGCCAACTATGGCTACACCTTC. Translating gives CATRAGTANYGYTF.

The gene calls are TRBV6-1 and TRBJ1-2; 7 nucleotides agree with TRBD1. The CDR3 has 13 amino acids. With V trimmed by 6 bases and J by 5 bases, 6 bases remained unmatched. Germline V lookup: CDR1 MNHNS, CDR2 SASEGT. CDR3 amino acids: CASSPQGWYGYTF. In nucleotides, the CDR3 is TGTGCCAGCAGCCCACAGGGGTGGTATGGCTACACCTTC.

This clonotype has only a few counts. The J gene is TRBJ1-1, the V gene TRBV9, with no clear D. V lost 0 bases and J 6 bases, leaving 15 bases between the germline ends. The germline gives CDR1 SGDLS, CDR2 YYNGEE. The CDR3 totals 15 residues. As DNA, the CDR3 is TGTGCCAGCAGCGTAGACCTCTTTTTGAGTGCTGAAGCTTTCTTT. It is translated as CASSVDLFLSAEAFF. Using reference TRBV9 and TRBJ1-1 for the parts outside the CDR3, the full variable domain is DSGVTQTPKHLITATGQRVTLRCSPRSGDLSVYWYQQSLDQGLQFLIQYYNGEERAKGNILERFSAQQFPDLHSELNLSSLELGDSALYFCASSVDLFLSAEAFFGQGTRLTVV.

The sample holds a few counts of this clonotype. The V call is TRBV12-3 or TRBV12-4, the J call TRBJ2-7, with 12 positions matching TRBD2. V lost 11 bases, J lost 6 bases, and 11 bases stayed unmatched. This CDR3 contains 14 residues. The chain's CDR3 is CAGSSSGRAGEQYF. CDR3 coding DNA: TGTGCCGGATCCTCTAGCGGGAGGGCCGGCGAGCAGTACTTC.

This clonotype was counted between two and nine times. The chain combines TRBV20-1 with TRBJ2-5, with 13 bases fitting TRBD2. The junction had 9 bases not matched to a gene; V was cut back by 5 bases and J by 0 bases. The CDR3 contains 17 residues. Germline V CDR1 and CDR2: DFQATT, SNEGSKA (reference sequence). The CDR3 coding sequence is TGCAGTGCTCTCACGTGGACTAGCGGGGGATACCAAGAGACCCAGTACTTC. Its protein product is CSALTWTSGGYQETQYF.

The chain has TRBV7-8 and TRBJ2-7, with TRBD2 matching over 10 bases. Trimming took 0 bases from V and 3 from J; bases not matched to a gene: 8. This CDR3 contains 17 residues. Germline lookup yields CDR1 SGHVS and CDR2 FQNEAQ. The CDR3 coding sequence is TGTGCCAGCAGCTTAGCAGTCCCTAGCGGGAGACTCTACGAGCAGTACTTC. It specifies CASSLAVPSGRLYEQYF.